Listed below are T cell receptor beta chains from one sample, sequenced in a study of cytomegalovirus exposure and HLA in healthy donors. This table comes from immunoSEQ multiplex PCR, and its TCRdb copy is limited to in-frame clones, with some not included. The table has some 180,000 clones, roughly a tenth seen once. What was sequenced was PBMCs. Source of these receptors: a woman aged 30 to 39 in good health and CMV-seropositive. Each CDR3 is given with its conserved first and last residue. The D gene is left open where the match is weak. Size values are once, few and many counts, or a class for expanded clones, and some rows have none.

abundance: NA; d_gene: NA; v_gene: TRBV14; j_gene: TRBJ2-7; CDR3nt: TGTGCCAGCAGCCACTGGACTATGGGGTACGAGCAGTACTTC; CDR3aa: CASSHWTMGYEQYF
abundance: many; d_gene: NA; v_gene: TRBV13; j_gene: TRBJ2-5; CDR3nt: TGTGCCAGCAGCCCCCTGGGCAGGGGCCAAGAGACCCAGTACTTC; CDR3aa: CASSPLGRGQETQYF
abundance: NA; d_gene: NA; v_gene: TRBV2; j_gene: TRBJ1-4; CDR3nt: TGTGCCAGCAGTGATTCTATTGCGGGTGAAAAACTGTTTTTT; CDR3aa: CASSDSIAGEKLFF
abundance: NA; d_gene: TRBD1; v_gene: TRBV5-5; j_gene: TRBJ2-5; CDR3nt: TGTGCCAGCAGCTCGGACAGGGGGCGAGTGGATTGGTACCAAGAGACCCAGTACTTC; CDR3aa: CASSSDRGRVDWYQETQYF
abundance: NA; d_gene: TRBD2; v_gene: TRBV7-2; j_gene: TRBJ2-1; CDR3nt: TGTGCCAGCAGCTTAGCGCTAAAGGGACTAGGACAGTTCTTC; CDR3aa: CASSLALKGLGQFF
abundance: NA; d_gene: TRBD1; v_gene: TRBV7-9; j_gene: TRBJ1-1; CDR3nt: TGTGCCAGCAGCTCGGGGACAGGGGGCAACACTGAAGCTTTCTTT; CDR3aa: CASSSGTGGNTEAFF
abundance: many; d_gene: TRBD2; v_gene: TRBV2; j_gene: TRBJ2-1; CDR3nt: TGTGCCAGCAGTGGGGAGGGTTACAATGAGCAGTTCTTC; CDR3aa: CASSGEGYNEQFF
abundance: NA; d_gene: NA; v_gene: TRBV18; j_gene: TRBJ1-1; CDR3nt: TGTGCCACAGGGGCAGATCTGAACACTGAAGCTTTCTTT; CDR3aa: CATGADLNTEAFF
abundance: NA; d_gene: NA; v_gene: TRBV21-1; j_gene: TRBJ2-7; CDR3nt: TGTGCCAGCAGCTCAGGGCAGCATGAGCAGTACTTC; CDR3aa: CASSSGQHEQYF
abundance: few; d_gene: TRBD1; v_gene: TRBV29-1; j_gene: TRBJ1-2; CDR3nt: TGCAGCGCTTATGCGACGTCAGGGGGGCGCTATGGCTACACCTTC; CDR3aa: CSAYATSGGRYGYTF
abundance: few; d_gene: NA; v_gene: TRBV2; j_gene: TRBJ2-7; CDR3nt: TGTGCCAGCAGCCTCATGGACACGGAGCAGTACTTC; CDR3aa: CASSLMDTEQYF
abundance: few; d_gene: TRBD1; v_gene: TRBV6-5; j_gene: TRBJ1-3; CDR3nt: TGTGCCACCCGCTTACAGGGGGGTAACACCATATATTTT; CDR3aa: CATRLQGGNTIYF
abundance: few; d_gene: NA; v_gene: TRBV5-4; j_gene: TRBJ1-1; CDR3nt: TGTGCCAGCAGCTTACAGGGAAGCAACACTGAAGCTTTCTTT; CDR3aa: CASSLQGSNTEAFF